This TCR beta chain was sequenced in a study of regulatory T cells in long-lasting Graves disease. Time point noted: persistent/refractory GD, antithyroid drugs over 5 years with positive TRAb. PBMC-derived RNA was used for the TCR library. Study-wide results and limits: Whereas new patients shared some 990 public clonotypes, persistent patients shared more, at 2,500 to 3,500. Persistent disease exhibited a predilection for TRBV28, TRBJ1-2 and TRBJ2-5.

Through Arm-PCR of CDR3 regions and iRepertoire HTBI primers, TCR beta libraries were built. MiXCR was run by TCRdb on the multiplex PCR reads, yielding one entry per CDR3 protein. The sample contains 310,000 or so distinct CDR3 sequences, roughly 21% of which appear only once. The CDR3 consists of 15 residues. Trimming at V came to 4 bases and at J to 2 bases, leaving 2 bases not matched to a gene. The V gene's germline CDR1 is SGHRS and CDR2 YFSETQ. Comment on this clonotype: Its matching antigen is unknown.

The clonotype originates from a female donor with Graves disease. V gene TRBV5-1 combines with J gene TRBJ2-6; 8 bases fit TRBD1. The specimen was peripheral blood mononuclear cells (PBMCs), collected when the disease was refractory, from a patient treated with antithyroid drugs. CDR3 bases: TGCGCCAGCAGCGAGGGACAGGCTGGGGCCAACGTCCTGACTTTC. Protein: CASSEGQAGANVLTF. The variable domain in full, with the rest retrieved from reference TRBV5-1 and TRBJ2-6, is KAGVTQTPRYLIKTRGQQVTLSCSPISGHRSVSWYQQTPGQGLQFLFEYFSETQRNKGNFPGRFSGRQFSNSRSEMNVSTLELGDSALYLCASSEGQAGANVLTFGAGSRLTVL.